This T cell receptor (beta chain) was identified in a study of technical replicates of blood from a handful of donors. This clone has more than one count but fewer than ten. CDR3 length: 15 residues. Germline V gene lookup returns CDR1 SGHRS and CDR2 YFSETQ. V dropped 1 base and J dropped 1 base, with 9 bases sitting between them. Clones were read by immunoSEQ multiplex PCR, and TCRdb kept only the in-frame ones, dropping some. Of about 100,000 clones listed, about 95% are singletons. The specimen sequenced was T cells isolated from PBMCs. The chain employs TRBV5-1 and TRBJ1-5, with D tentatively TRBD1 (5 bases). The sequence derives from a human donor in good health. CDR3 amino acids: CASSLMAGSNQPQHF. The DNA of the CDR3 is TGCGCCAGCAGCTTGATGGCAGGGAGCAATCAGCCCCAGCATTTT.